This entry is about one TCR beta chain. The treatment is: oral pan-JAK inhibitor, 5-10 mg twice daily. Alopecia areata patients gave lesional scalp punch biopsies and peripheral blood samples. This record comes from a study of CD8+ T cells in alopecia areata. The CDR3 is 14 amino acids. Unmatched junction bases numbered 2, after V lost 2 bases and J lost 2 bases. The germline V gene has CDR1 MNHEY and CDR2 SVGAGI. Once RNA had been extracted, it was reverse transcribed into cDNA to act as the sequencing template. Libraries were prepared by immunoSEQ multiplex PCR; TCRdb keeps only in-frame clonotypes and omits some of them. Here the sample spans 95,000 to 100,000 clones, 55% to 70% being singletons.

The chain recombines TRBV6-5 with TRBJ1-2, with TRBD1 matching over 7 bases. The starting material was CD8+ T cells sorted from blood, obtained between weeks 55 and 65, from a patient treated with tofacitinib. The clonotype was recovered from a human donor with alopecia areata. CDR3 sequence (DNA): TGTGCCAGCAGTTACCTACAGGGGAACTATGGCTACACCTTC. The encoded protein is CASSYLQGNYGYTF.